These 4 T cell receptor beta chains were sequenced from one sample in a study of response to subunit inactivated influenza vaccine. One entry per CDR3 protein, called by TCRdb with MiXCR from the RT-PCR reads. The table lists a few hundred thousand distinct CDR3 sequences, 14% of them singletons. Here the sequenced sample was PBMCs from blood, taken less than 13 days after vaccination. Receptors originate from a man aged 50 or older who received an inactivated influenza vaccine.

The table lists this clonotype with many counts. This chain joins TRBV12-3 or TRBV12-4 and TRBJ2-7; possible D gene TRBD2, 6 bases. CDR3 length: 10 amino acids. The V and J ends lost 3 bases and 12 bases respectively, with 9 bases between them. CDR3 amino acids: CASSLLGGYF. The CDR3 DNA is TGTGCCAGCAGTTTGCTCGGGGGGTACTTC.

This clonotype was counted a few times. The chain's CDR3 is CASSSDRGRNSPLHF. The DNA of the CDR3 is TGCGCCAGCAGTTCGGACAGGGGGCGGAATTCACCCCTCCACTTT. The V gene is TRBV10-1, the J gene TRBJ1-6; 11 bases fit TRBD1. The CDR3 contains 15 residues. V shed 5 bases, J shed 7 bases, and the junction held 4 bases outside the gene matches. Germline V CDR1 and CDR2: WNHNN, SYGVQD (reference sequence).

This clonotype was detected only a few times. J is TRBJ2-5 and V is TRBV19; D remains ambiguous. V was cut by 7 bases and J by 4 bases, with 10 bases left in between. CDR3 length: 12 amino acids. The germline V gene encodes CDR1 LNHDA and CDR2 SQIVND (reference sequence). The CDR3 sequence is CASIGSGETQYF. CDR3 nucleotides: TGTGCCAGTATCGGGTCAGGAGAGACCCAGTACTTC. Full variable domain (rest looked up from reference TRBV19 and TRBJ2-5): DGGITQSPKYLFRKEGQNVTLSCEQNLNHDAMYWYRQDPGQGLRLIYYSQIVNDFQKGDIAEGYSVSREKKESFPLTVTSAQKNPTAFYLCASIGSGETQYFGPGTRLLVL.

The chain recombines TRBV28 with TRBJ2-3; no reliable D call. Trimming left V 2 bases short and J 1 base short, with 4 bases between. There are 13 residues in the CDR3. Germline CDR1 is MDHEN and CDR2 is SYDVKM. The CDR3 spells CASSLPRTDTQYF. The CDR3 DNA reads as TGTGCCAGCAGTTTACCCCGCACAGATACGCAGTATTTT.